The T cell receptor (beta chain) described here comes from a study of spatial heterogeneity in lung cancer. The CDR3 length is 14 residues. Germline CDR1 DFQATT, CDR2 SNEGSKA (reference sequence). Via MiXCR, TCRdb re-called the 5' RACE reads, giving one row per CDR3 protein. The table has approximately 40,000 distinct CDR3 sequences, approximately 14% seen once. This clonotype was counted between two and nine times. This sample's time point: sample taken at primary tumor resection. The input material, whole RNA from tumor, nontumor lung or frozen PBMC, was sequenced unsorted. The sequences come from PBMCs, collected at surgery. The receptor was derived from a male donor with early-stage non-small cell lung cancer. The V gene is TRBV20-1, the J gene TRBJ2-7; 10 positions agree with TRBD1. DNA for the CDR3: TGCAGCGCAACCCAGGGGGACAGGGGATACGAGCAGTACTTC. This gives the protein CSATQGDRGYEQYF.